The 14 T cell receptor beta chains in this list originate from one sample, sequenced in a study of CD8 T cells in Susac syndrome. RNA was extracted with the RNeasy kit, and a quantity of roughly 0.5 to 1 ug was reverse transcribed using random hexamers. TCRdb re-derived calls from the immunoSEQ multiplex PCR reads in MiXCR, one entry per CDR3 protein. The sample has approximately 270,000 distinct CDR3 sequences; approximately 92% are singletons. Input material: CD4+ T cells from PBMCs. The receptors come from a human donor with multiple sclerosis.

This chain uses TRBV19 with TRBJ2-2; unclear D gene. Trimming removed 0 bases at V and 1 base at J, with 9 bases between. Per the germline V gene, CDR1 is LNHDA and CDR2 is SQIVND (reference sequence). The CDR3 loop spans 16 amino acids. This CDR3 is CASSIDRAGNTGELFF. The CDR3 nucleotides read TGTGCCAGTAGTATAGATCGGGCAGGGAACACCGGGGAGCTGTTTTTT.

The chain couples TRBV9 to TRBJ1-3; D may be TRBD1 (6 bases). Trimming removed 0 bases from V and 2 bases from J, with 12 bases in between. Germline-derived CDR1 and CDR2 are SGDLS and YYNGEE. The CDR3 runs to 16 residues. In nucleotides, the CDR3 is TGTGCCAGCAGCGTAGGTAGGGGGTCTACTGGAAACACCATATATTTT. Amino acids: CASSVGRGSTGNTIYF.

The chain carries TRBV11-2 and TRBJ1-4; maybe TRBD1 (5 bases). Trimming took 5 bases from V and 11 from J, leaving 21 bases between them. This CDR3 region has 15 residues. Germline values: CDR1 SGHAT, CDR2 FQNNGV. The CDR3 coding sequence is TGTGCCAGCAGCCGGGACGGAAACTCTATGGTGAAACTGTTTTTT. Protein: CASSRDGNSMVKLFF.

The chain has TRBV5-6 and TRBJ2-1; perhaps TRBD1 as D (6 bases). This CDR3 region has 16 residues. CDR1 and CDR2 from the germline V gene are SGHDT and YYEEEE. Trimming removed 0 bases at V and 4 bases at J, with 14 bases between. CDR3 sequence: CASSLAGQGRYNEQFF. The CDR3 nucleotides read TGTGCCAGCAGCTTGGCTGGGCAGGGGCGATACAATGAGCAGTTCTTC.

The rearrangement uses TRBV2 and TRBJ1-5; D remains ambiguous. The length of the CDR3 is 14 residues. The V gene lost 1 base and the J gene lost 4 bases, with 8 bases spanning the gap. Germline lookup yields CDR1 SNHLY and CDR2 FYNNEI. The CDR3 spells CASSEGTGNQPQHF. In nucleotides, the CDR3 is TGTGCCAGCAGTGAAGGGACTGGGAATCAGCCCCAGCATTTT.

The rearrangement joins TRBV25-1 to TRBJ2-1; TRBD1 matches at 9 bases. The CDR3 extends over 16 amino acids. With 4 bases clipped from V and 2 bases from J, the junction kept 6 bases outside the gene matches. Germline lookup yields CDR1 MGHDK and CDR2 SYGVNS. CDR3 protein: CASSGPRQGAYNEQFF. The CDR3 bases are TGTGCCAGCAGTGGGCCCCGACAGGGGGCCTACAATGAGCAGTTCTTC.

The chain joins TRBV7-9 to TRBJ1-1, with D possibly matching TRBD1 (5 bases). Germline V gives CDR1 SEHNR, CDR2 FQNEAQ (reference sequence). Deletions cut 7 bases from V and 3 bases from J, with 15 bases between. The CDR3 runs 14 residues. CDR3 sequence reads: CASTFREMHTEAFF. DNA of the CDR3: TGTGCCAGCACCTTCAGGGAAATGCACACTGAAGCTTTCTTT. The variable domain in full, with the rest retrieved from reference TRBV7-9 and TRBJ1-1, is DTGVSQNPRHKITKRGQNVTFRCDPISEHNRLYWYRQTLGQGPEFLTYFQNEAQLEKSRLLSDRFSAERPKGSFSTLEIQRTEQGDSAMYLCASTFREMHTEAFFGQGTRLTVV.

This sequence joins TRBV4-2 and TRBJ2-5, with a weak D call TRBD1 (7 bases). The germline CDR1 and CDR2 sequences are LGHNA and YNFKEQ. The V gene lost 0 bases and the J gene lost 4 bases, with 15 bases spanning the gap. This CDR3 region has 16 residues. In nucleotides, the CDR3 is TGTGCCAGCAGCCAAGATCTACGCCAGGGGGGAGAGACCCAGTACTTC. Translating gives CASSQDLRQGGETQYF.

The CDR3 loop is CASSTSGTATGELFF. The CDR3 DNA is TGTGCCAGTAGTACGTCCGGGACAGCCACCGGGGAGCTGTTTTTT. J is TRBJ2-2 and V is TRBV19, with 7 bases that match TRBD1. Germline V gene data show CDR1 as LNHDA and CDR2 as SQIVND (reference sequence). This CDR3 comprises 15 residues. Unmatched junction bases numbered 6, after V lost 4 bases and J lost 4 bases.

V gene TRBV6-5 combines with J gene TRBJ2-3, with a possible D match to TRBD2 (5 bases). Germline CDR1 is MNHEY and CDR2 is SVGAGI. This CDR3 region has 14 residues. V lost 6 bases and J 6 bases, leaving 16 bases between the germline ends. CDR3 sequence: CASRAGRGTDTQYF. The DNA of the CDR3 is TGTGCCAGCAGGGCGGGCCGGGGAACGGATACGCAGTATTTT.

The chain recombines TRBV20-1 with TRBJ1-2; 8 nucleotides match TRBD1. This CDR3 region has 15 residues. Unmatched junction bases numbered 8, after V lost 4 bases and J lost 1 base. CDR1 DFQATT and CDR2 SNEGSKA come from the germline V gene (reference sequence). In DNA, the CDR3 is TGCAGTGCTAATGGGGACAGGACGAGTAACTATGGCTACACCTTC. Protein product: CSANGDRTSNYGYTF.

This clonotype was picked up one time. This chain uses TRBV20-1 with TRBJ2-3; unclear D gene. Germline loops: CDR1 DFQATT, CDR2 SNEGSKA (reference sequence). The V gene lost 0 bases and the J gene lost 7 bases, with 5 bases spanning the gap. There are 11 residues in the CDR3. The CDR3: CSARDDHTQYF. Here the CDR3 DNA reads TGCAGTGCTAGAGATGATCATACGCAGTATTTT.

This chain uses TRBV7-2 with TRBJ1-6; unclear D gene. V was clipped by 5 bases and J by 7 bases, with 15 bases between them. From germline, CDR1 is SGHTA and CDR2 FQGNSA. The length of the CDR3 is 15 residues. The CDR3 is CASSLPGGRNSPLHF. CDR3 coding DNA: TGTGCCAGCAGCCTCCCCGGCGGGAGGAATTCACCCCTCCACTTT.

In this sample, this clonotype turned up once. The J gene is TRBJ1-4, the V gene TRBV12-3 or TRBV12-4, with 8 positions matching TRBD1. V dropped 7 bases and J dropped 4; count of bases not matched to a gene: 14. The CDR3 runs to 17 residues. The CDR3 DNA is TGTGCCAGCACCATGAAGGGGACAGGCAACTATAATGAAAAACTGTTTTTT. Its translation: CASTMKGTGNYNEKLFF.